A selection of T cell receptor beta chains follows, all from one sample in a study of OX40 agonist ivuxolimab in advanced cancers. Profiled with immunoSEQ multiplex PCR; TCRdb holds only in-frame clones, not every one. The sample yields 77,000 or so clones, about 90% seen once. This specimen consisted of CD4+ or CD8+ T cells sorted from blood, obtained in a trial of the OX40 agonist ivuxolimab. The receptors here all came from an adult with an advanced solid tumor such as melanoma, head and neck, liver or kidney cancer. CDR3s include the opening cysteine and the closing phenylalanine or tryptophan. The D gene is left open where the match is weak. Clone size, where shown, is once, few, many, or a class for clones that have expanded.

cdr3_aa,cdr3_nt,j_call,v_call,cdr3_length,d_call,clone_size
CASSPSFDRNTEAFF,TGTGCCAGCAGTCCGTCGTTCGACAGAAACACTGAAGCTTTCTTT,TRBJ1-1,TRBV6-1,15,-,-
CASSGGETQYF,TGTGCCAGCAGCGGCGGGGAGACCCAGTACTTC,TRBJ2-5,TRBV5-4,11,-,once
CASSPQPDPRGDTQYF,TGCGCCAGCAGCCCTCAACCGGACCCGAGGGGAGATACGCAGTATTTT,TRBJ2-3,TRBV5-1,16,-,-
CSVGTDGYTF,TGCAGCGTTGGGACCGATGGCTACACCTTC,TRBJ1-2,TRBV29-1,10,-,-
CASSENRGWDGYTF,TGTGCCAGCAGTGAAAACAGGGGGTGGGATGGCTACACCTTC,TRBJ1-2,TRBV6-1,14,TRBD1,-
CASSFTELSSGNTIYF,TGCGCCAGCAGCTTCACAGAACTAAGCTCTGGAAACACCATATATTTT,TRBJ1-3,TRBV5-1,16,-,-
CASSLAPAGVRDSEAFF,TGTGCCAGCAGCTTAGCGCCGGCAGGGGTGAGAGATTCTGAAGCTTTCTTT,TRBJ1-1,TRBV7-2,17,-,-
CASSRGGLSYEQYF,TGTGCCAGCAGTCGAGGGGGCCTCTCCTACGAGCAGTACTTC,TRBJ2-7,TRBV6-5,14,TRBD1,-
CASSPGLAGGRGFKYNEQFF,TGTGCCAGCAGTCCGGGACTAGCGGGAGGACGGGGGTTCAAATACAATGAGCAGTTCTTC,TRBJ2-1,TRBV28,20,TRBD2,-
CASSSPRTGTTGANVLTF,TGTGCCAGCAGCTCGCCGAGGACAGGGACAACTGGGGCCAACGTCCTGACTTTC,TRBJ2-6,TRBV7-9,18,TRBD1,-
CASRDPRLGGYTF,TGTGCCAGCAGAGACCCTCGGTTAGGTGGCTACACCTTC,TRBJ1-2,TRBV7-2,13,-,-
CASSWGTSETQYF,TGTGCCAGCAGCTGGGGGACTAGCGAGACCCAGTACTTC,TRBJ2-5,TRBV5-4,13,TRBD2,-
CASSLQLTTNTGELFF,TGTGCCAGCAGCTTACAACTAACTACGAACACCGGGGAGCTGTTTTTT,TRBJ2-2,TRBV7-9,16,-,-
CASSIRRAGDEQFF,TGTGCCAGTAGTATACGGCGGGCCGGTGATGAGCAGTTCTTC,TRBJ2-1,TRBV19,14,-,-
CASSQGGRGPETQYF,TGCGCCAGCAGCCAAGGGGGCCGGGGGCCAGAGACCCAGTACTTC,TRBJ2-5,TRBV4-1,15,-,-
CASSKWDRGQVEQFF,TGTGCCAGCAGCAAATGGGACAGGGGGCAAGTTGAGCAGTTCTTC,TRBJ2-1,TRBV5-6,15,TRBD1,-
CASSPTSGRTGELFF,TGTGCCAGTAGTCCCACTAGCGGGAGAACCGGGGAGCTGTTTTTT,TRBJ2-2,TRBV19,15,TRBD2,few
CASSSGTKGDTQYF,TGTGCCAGCAGCAGCGGGACTAAAGGAGATACGCAGTATTTT,TRBJ2-3,TRBV7-9,14,TRBD2,-
CASSLWDRDNYGYTF,TGTGCCAGCAGCTTGTGGGACAGGGATAACTATGGCTACACCTTC,TRBJ1-2,TRBV5-5,15,TRBD1,-
CASSLNLWTGTEAFF,TGCGCCAGCAGCTTGAATTTATGGACAGGGACTGAAGCTTTCTTT,TRBJ1-1,TRBV5-1,15,TRBD1,-
CASSPWKGDTDTQYF,TGTGCCAGCAGCCCCTGGAAGGGGGACACAGATACGCAGTATTTT,TRBJ2-3,TRBV7-9,15,-,-
CASSLREWAVDRYSYEQYF,TGTGCCAGCAGTTTACGGGAGTGGGCGGTAGACCGATACTCCTACGAGCAGTACTTC,TRBJ2-7,TRBV28,19,-,-
CSVESNEETQYF,TGCAGCGTTGAAAGCAATGAAGAGACCCAGTACTTC,TRBJ2-5,TRBV29-1,12,-,-
CASSPGLAGATDTQYF,TGTGCCAGCAGCCCCGGACTAGCGGGAGCCACAGATACGCAGTATTTT,TRBJ2-3,TRBV7-7,16,TRBD2,-
CSVEHTGGSGANVLTF,TGCAGCGTTGAACACACCGGGGGCTCTGGGGCCAACGTCCTGACTTTC,TRBJ2-6,TRBV29-1,16,-,-
CASCQRGEYNEQFF,TGTGCCAGCTGTCAGCGGGGGGAATACAATGAGCAGTTCTTC,TRBJ2-1,TRBV19,14,TRBD2,-
CASSLGPWSSYEQYF,TGTGCCAGCAGCTTGGGACCCTGGAGCTCCTACGAGCAGTACTTC,TRBJ2-7,TRBV7-3,15,-,-
CASSLGQERVYEQYF,TGCGCCAGCAGCTTAGGTCAGGAGCGCGTCTACGAGCAGTACTTC,TRBJ2-7,TRBV5-1,15,-,once
CASRTVGGDNSPLHF,TGTGCCAGCAGGACGGTTGGGGGGGATAATTCACCCCTCCACTTT,TRBJ1-6,TRBV6-5,15,-,-
CASSYSRGVSYGYTF,TGTGCCAGCAGTTATAGCCGGGGGGTGAGCTATGGCTACACCTTC,TRBJ1-2,TRBV6-5,15,-,-
CASSLPNYGYTF,TGTGCCAGCAGCCTTCCGAACTATGGCTACACCTTC,TRBJ1-2,TRBV4-2,12,-,few